This T cell receptor (beta chain) was sequenced during a study of blood T cell repertoires in COVID-19. Across the whole study: COVID-19 samples, acute and convalescent, were from the United States, Italy and Spain. T cells, B-cell-depleted T cells, or PBMCs provided the cDNA or gDNA that served as material.

V lost 5 bases and J 4 bases, leaving 17 bases between the germline ends. This CDR3 has 15 amino acids. Germline V gene data show CDR1 as LGHNA and CDR2 as YNFKEQ. Original analysis: Estimation of nucleated cell counts was performed using reference gene primer amplification. This table comes from immunoSEQ multiplex PCR, and its TCRdb copy is limited to in-frame clones, with some not included. Clone size and the V and J calls come from that table; the DNA yielded D and trimming. The table has about 490,000 clones, around 85% seen once; the top ten hold roughly 3.2%. This chain connects TRBV4-2 to TRBJ1-2; no clear D. The sample consisted of peripheral blood. The TCR sequence derives from a human donor in a cohort sampled during active COVID-19. CDR3 nucleotide sequence: TGTGCCAGCAGCTCCGAGGGAGTAGACCCCTATGGCTACACCTTC. Protein sequence: CASSSEGVDPYGYTF.